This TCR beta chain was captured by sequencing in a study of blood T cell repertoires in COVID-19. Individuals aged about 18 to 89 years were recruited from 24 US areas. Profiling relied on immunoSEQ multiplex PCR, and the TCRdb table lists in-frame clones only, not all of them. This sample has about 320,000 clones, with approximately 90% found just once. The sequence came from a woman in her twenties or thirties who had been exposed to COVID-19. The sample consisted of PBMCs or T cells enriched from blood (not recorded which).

CDR3 amino acids: CASSPGQGRNEQYF. The CDR3 nucleotides read TGTGCCAGCAGCCCCGGACAGGGGCGTAACGAGCAGTACTTC. The J gene is TRBJ2-7, the V gene TRBV7-2, with TRBD1 matching over 9 bases. This CDR3 comprises 14 residues. Trimming removed 5 bases from V and 5 bases from J; junction bases left unmatched: 7. Per germline, CDR1 SGHTA and CDR2 FQGNSA.